This TCR beta chain was found in a study of blood T cells in healthy people across ages. Only a few counts were recorded for this clonotype. Its antigen is not known. Primed by a sample-barcoded 5' primer and a J-beta primer mix, a second PCR proceeded for about 6 to 11 cycles. Sequencing of every sample gave 3 million or more CDR3-containing paired-end reads. TCRdb analysed the 5' RACE reads with MiXCR anew, one entry per CDR3 protein. The repertoire includes over 1,500,000 distinct CDR3 sequences, 49% of them detected once, and about 2.1% sits in the top ten. General observations from the study: CMV status of donors was not determined, possibly confounding expanded clonotype changes. Underestimates were what the diversity estimates from one million T cells were considered to be.

The CDR3 is made up of 17 amino acids. Germline loops: CDR1 MGHRA, CDR2 YSYEKL. Trimming left V 1 base short and J 1 base short, with 14 bases between. Investigators took about 10 milliliters of peripheral blood from every donor. The chain joins TRBV4-1 to TRBJ1-5; D uncertain. The source is a woman between 40 and 55 years old in good health. Sequenced sample: blood. CDR3 protein: CASSQVPMTSSNQPQHF. CDR3 DNA: TGCGCCAGCAGCCAAGTTCCTATGACATCCAGCAATCAGCCCCAGCATTTT.